Shown below are 25 T cell receptor beta chains from a single sample sequenced in a study of T cell repertoires in cytomegalovirus infection. TCRdb recomputed calls from the reads with MiXCR, one row per CDR3 protein. The sample holds 250,000 or so distinct CDR3 sequences; roughly 9% are singletons and the top ten take about 14%. Source material: PBMCs. Receptors originate from a human donor in good health (CMV status not recorded). Some clones in this sample may be carry-over from other donors' samples.

In its sample, this clonotype was seen many times. This chain joins TRBV7-2 and TRBJ2-1; weak D call: TRBD2 (6 bases). Trimming pared 3 bases from V and 0 bases from J, leaving 12 bases between. Per germline, CDR1 SGHTA and CDR2 FQGNSA. The CDR3 spans 16 residues. DNA for the CDR3: TGTGCCAGCAGCTTGCAGATAGCGGCCTCCTACAATGAGCAGTTCTTC. Encoded protein: CASSLQIAASYNEQFF.

This clonotype showed up many times. The chain couples TRBV25-1 to TRBJ2-6; unclear D gene. In germline, CDR1 is MGHDK, CDR2 SYGVNS. Trimming stripped 6 bases from V and 4 bases from J, with 7 bases between. This CDR3 is built from 13 residues. CDR3 residues: CASSIAGANVLTF. CDR3 in DNA: TGTGCCAGCAGCATCGCGGGGGCCAACGTCCTGACTTTC.

This chain joins TRBV5-5 and TRBJ1-4; TRBD1 agrees at 10 bases. J was trimmed by 7 bases and V by 3 bases; bases with no gene match: 3. CDR1 is SGHKS, CDR2 YYEKEE, per germline (reference sequence). The CDR3 totals 14 residues. This CDR3 is CASSWDRGGEKLFF. CDR3 nucleotides: TGTGCCAGCAGCTGGGACAGGGGCGGTGAAAAACTGTTTTTT.

This clonotype has at least ten counts. The V call is TRBV7-2, the J call TRBJ2-1; D remains ambiguous. This CDR3 is 17 amino acids long. The V gene's germline CDR1 is SGHTA and CDR2 FQGNSA. With 4 bases removed from V and 3 bases from J, the gap between germline ends came to 19 bases. The DNA for the CDR3 is TGTGCCAGCAGCTCCCCCCTAGATACGATCGTCTACAATGAGCAGTTCTTC. It specifies CASSSPLDTIVYNEQFF. The full variable domain, in which reference TRBV7-2 and TRBJ2-1 provide the parts outside the CDR3, is GAGVSQSPSNKVTEKGKDVELRCDPISGHTALYWYRQSLGQGLEFLIYFQGNSAPDKSGLPSDRFSAERTGGSVSTLTIQRTQQEDSAVYLCASSSPLDTIVYNEQFFGPGTRLTVL.

The sample holds many counts of this clonotype. The chain joins TRBV28 to TRBJ2-5; no definite D call. The V gene's germline CDR1 is MDHEN and CDR2 SYDVKM. The V end lost 4 bases, the J end lost 3 bases, and 9 bases lay between the germline ends. The length of the CDR3 is 13 residues. CDR3 nucleotide sequence: TGTGCCAGCAGTTCCTGGACGAAAGAGACCCAGTACTTC. It codes for CASSSWTKETQYF.

This clonotype was seen a few times. V and J are TRBV5-1 and TRBJ1-1; TRBD1 matches at 7 bases. Germline V gene lookup returns CDR1 SGHRS and CDR2 YFSETQ. The CDR3 is made up of 16 amino acids. J lost 0 bases, V lost 5 bases, and 10 bases had no gene match. The CDR3 DNA reads TGCGCCAGCAGACGGCAGGGGGAGGTCCTGAACACTGAAGCTTTCTTT. Translation gives CASRRQGEVLNTEAFF.

V is TRBV6-2 or TRBV6-3 and J is TRBJ1-2; D call uncertain. The CDR3 length is 15 residues. Germline assignment: CDR1 MNHEY and CDR2 SVGEGT. V was pared by 2 bases and J by 0 bases, with 10 bases between. CDR3 amino acids: CASSYKAEANYGYTF. In DNA, the CDR3 is TGTGCCAGCAGTTACAAGGCTGAGGCTAACTATGGCTACACCTTC.

This clonotype showed up just a few times. CDR3 DNA: TGTGCCAGTAGTACCCCGGGCGGCCCTCGGAGGGGCTACACCTTC. Its protein product is CASSTPGGPRRGYTF. The chain has TRBV19 and TRBJ1-2; D remains ambiguous. The CDR3 runs 15 residues. The V gene lost 4 bases and the J gene lost 8 bases, with 20 bases spanning the gap. Germline V CDR1 and CDR2: LNHDA, SQIVND (reference sequence).

The sample holds many counts of this clonotype. In DNA, the CDR3 is TGTGCCAGCAGCCCCCGGATAAATCCGAACACCGGGGAGCTGTTTTTT. This translates into CASSPRINPNTGELFF. The genes are TRBV7-2 and TRBJ2-2, with no clear D. This CDR3 region has 16 residues. Germline CDR1 reads SGHTA; CDR2 reads FQGNSA. The V and J ends lost 5 bases and 0 bases respectively, with 13 bases between them. The variable domain in full, completed from reference TRBV7-2 and TRBJ2-2, reads GAGVSQSPSNKVTEKGKDVELRCDPISGHTALYWYRQSLGQGLEFLIYFQGNSAPDKSGLPSDRFSAERTGGSVSTLTIQRTQQEDSAVYLCASSPRINPNTGELFFGEGSRLTVL.

This clonotype was counted many times. The rearrangement uses TRBV7-2 and TRBJ2-7; tentatively, D is TRBD2 (7 bases). From germline, CDR1 is SGHTA and CDR2 FQGNSA. This CDR3 spans 15 amino acids. Trimming took off 3 bases at V and 2 bases at J, with 14 bases between the two ends. CDR3 sequence: CASSLWGGSTYEQYF. The CDR3 bases are TGTGCCAGCAGCTTGTGGGGGGGCTCCACCTACGAGCAGTACTTC.

The table lists this clonotype with many counts. The chain joins TRBV11-1 to TRBJ2-7, with D maybe TRBD2 (6 bases). The CDR3 sequence is 14 residues long. V was cut by 5 bases and J by 2 bases, with 13 bases left in between. Germline V gene sequence: CDR1 SGHAT, CDR2 FQDESV (reference sequence). The CDR3 region is CASSLPGAAYEQYF. The DNA for the CDR3 is TGTGCCAGCAGCCTACCGGGAGCAGCCTACGAGCAGTACTTC. The variable domain in full, with the rest retrieved from reference TRBV11-1 and TRBJ2-7, is EAEVAQSPRYKITEKSQAVAFWCDPISGHATLYWYRQILGQGPELLVQFQDESVVDDSQLPKDRFSAERLKGVDSTLKIQPAELGDSAMYLCASSLPGAAYEQYFGPGTRLTVT.

This clonotype showed up many times. This chain connects TRBV28 to TRBJ2-7, with a possible D match to TRBD1 (6 bases). The length of the CDR3 is 17 residues. Germline V CDR1 and CDR2: MDHEN, SYDVKM. The germline V and J ends were trimmed by 5 bases and 0 bases, with 20 bases remaining between them. The CDR3 protein is CASSPTLTGQSSYEQYF. The CDR3 DNA is TGTGCCAGCAGTCCCACCCTGACAGGCCAGAGCTCCTACGAGCAGTACTTC.

At least ten counts were recorded for this clonotype. J is TRBJ2-5 and V is TRBV20-1; the match to TRBD2 covers 8 bases. The CDR3 contains 13 residues. Germline CDR1 DFQATT, CDR2 SNEGSKA (reference sequence). V lost 3 bases and J lost 5; bases outside the gene matches: 5. The DNA of the CDR3 is TGCAGTGCTAGGGACCCGGGGGGGGAGACCCAGTACTTC. This translates into CSARDPGGETQYF.

J is TRBJ2-7 and V is TRBV2; D perhaps matches TRBD1 (5 bases). V was pared by 6 bases and J by 3 bases, with 12 bases between. The V gene's germline CDR1 is SNHLY and CDR2 FYNNEI. This CDR3 region has 13 residues. CDR3 in amino acids: CASRDTAFYEQYF. DNA of the CDR3: TGTGCCAGCAGGGACACAGCTTTCTACGAGCAGTACTTC.

This clonotype has at least ten counts. The chain couples TRBV7-2 to TRBJ2-3; 7 nucleotides line up with TRBD2. After removal of 2 bases from V and 2 bases from J, the junction contained 4 bases not matched to a gene. Germline values: CDR1 SGHTA, CDR2 FQGNSA. The CDR3 is made up of 15 amino acids. CDR3 region: CASSLLAVNTDTQYF. The DNA of the CDR3 is TGTGCCAGCAGCTTACTAGCGGTAAACACAGATACGCAGTATTTT.

Ten or more counts support this clonotype. This chain's CDR3 is CASSEGRNQPQHF. CDR3 DNA sequence: TGTGCCAGCAGCGAGGGACGGAATCAGCCCCAGCATTTT. This chain links TRBV7-2 with TRBJ1-5; D might be TRBD1 (5 bases). The CDR3 spans 13 residues. Per germline, CDR1 SGHTA and CDR2 FQGNSA. V was pared by 5 bases and J by 4 bases, with 9 bases between.

This clonotype has at least ten counts. V usage is TRBV25-1 and J usage is TRBJ1-1; maybe TRBD1 (5 bases). Germline CDR1 reads MGHDK; CDR2 reads SYGVNS. V lost 1 base and J 6 bases, leaving 15 bases between the germline ends. CDR3 length equals 15 residues. The CDR3 sequence is CASSESNQGFAEAFF. For the CDR3, the DNA is TGTGCCAGCAGTGAATCAAATCAGGGTTTCGCTGAAGCTTTCTTT. The whole variable domain, remainder taken from reference TRBV25-1 and TRBJ1-1, is EADIYQTPRYLVIGTGKKITLECSQTMGHDKMYWYQQDPGMELHLIHYSYGVNSTEKGDLSSESTVSRIRTEHFPLTLESARPSHTSQYLCASSESNQGFAEAFFGQGTRLTVV.

This clonotype has a count of ten or more. The V call is TRBV7-6, the J call TRBJ2-2; D not certain. The CDR3 contains 12 residues. V lost 4 bases and J 0 bases, leaving 0 bases between the germline ends. Germline V CDR1 and CDR2: SGHVS, FNYEAQ. The CDR3 bases are TGTGCCAGCAGCTCGAACACCGGGGAGCTGTTTTTT. Its translation: CASSSNTGELFF. Complete variable domain (other parts from reference TRBV7-6 and TRBJ2-2): GAGVSQSPRYKVTKRGQDVALRCDPISGHVSLYWYRQALGQGPEFLTYFNYEAQQDKSGLPNDRFSAERPEGSISTLTIQRTEQRDSAMYRCASSSNTGELFFGEGSRLTVL.

This clonotype was found a few times. The chain links TRBV4-3 to TRBJ2-1; D is uncertain. Trimming removed 3 bases from V and 0 bases from J, with 12 bases in between. Germline lookup yields CDR1 LGHNA and CDR2 YSLEER. CDR3 length equals 16 residues. CDR3 in DNA: TGCGCCAGCAGCCAGGACGACGGAAGCTCCTACAATGAGCAGTTCTTC. As protein: CASSQDDGSSYNEQFF.

V usage is TRBV7-9 and J usage is TRBJ1-4, with TRBD1 as a possible D gene (6 bases). This CDR3 spans 13 amino acids. With 7 bases removed from V and 8 bases from J, the gap between germline ends came to 14 bases. Germline assignment: CDR1 SEHNR and CDR2 FQNEAQ (reference sequence). The CDR3 loop is CASNEGVDEKLFF. The CDR3 DNA sequence: TGTGCCAGCAACGAGGGGGTGGACGAAAAACTGTTTTTT.

This clonotype was recorded many times. V usage is TRBV7-2 and J usage is TRBJ1-3, with D tentatively TRBD1 (6 bases). This CDR3 spans 14 amino acids. Germline assignment: CDR1 SGHTA and CDR2 FQGNSA. V gave up 5 bases and J gave up 4 bases, with 12 bases separating them. The CDR3 DNA reads as TGTGCCAGCAGCCCCGGACAGTTAGGAAACACCATATATTTT. Translating gives CASSPGQLGNTIYF.

The J gene is TRBJ2-7, the V gene TRBV20-1; TRBD2 agrees at 10 bases. The CDR3 has 15 amino acids. Germline CDR1 DFQATT, CDR2 SNEGSKA (reference sequence). V shed 1 base, J shed 2 bases, and the junction held 5 bases outside the gene matches. The CDR3 reads CSARVSGRIPYEQYF. The CDR3 coding sequence is TGCAGTGCTAGAGTTAGCGGGAGGATCCCCTACGAGCAGTACTTC.

V is TRBV12-3 or TRBV12-4 and J is TRBJ2-3; D may be TRBD1 (5 bases). CDR3 length equals 12 residues. V shed 6 bases and J shed 4 bases, with 8 bases lying between them. This chain's CDR3 is CASSRVADTQYF. The CDR3 DNA sequence: TGTGCCAGCAGCAGGGTGGCAGATACGCAGTATTTT.

This clonotype was observed many times. The rearrangement links TRBV6-6 to TRBJ2-2; 9 bases agree with TRBD1. The V and J ends lost 8 bases and 1 base, in that order; junction bases with no gene match: 8. There are 16 residues in the CDR3. Germline-derived CDR1 and CDR2 are MNHNY and SVGAGI (reference sequence). CDR3 sequence (DNA): TGTGCCAGCCGGGGCCCGGGACAGGGGAACACCGGGGAGCTGTTTTTT. Residues: CASRGPGQGNTGELFF.

In this sample, this clonotype turned up many times. The chain recombines TRBV11-3 with TRBJ1-1; 7 bases match TRBD1. Germline V gene data show CDR1 as SGHNT and CDR2 as YENEEA. The V gene end was trimmed by 1 base and the J gene end by 8 bases; junction bases not matched to a gene: 7. The CDR3 has 14 residues. The CDR3 region is CASSLVHRGREAFF. The CDR3 bases are TGTGCCAGCAGCTTAGTTCACAGGGGCCGCGAAGCTTTCTTT.